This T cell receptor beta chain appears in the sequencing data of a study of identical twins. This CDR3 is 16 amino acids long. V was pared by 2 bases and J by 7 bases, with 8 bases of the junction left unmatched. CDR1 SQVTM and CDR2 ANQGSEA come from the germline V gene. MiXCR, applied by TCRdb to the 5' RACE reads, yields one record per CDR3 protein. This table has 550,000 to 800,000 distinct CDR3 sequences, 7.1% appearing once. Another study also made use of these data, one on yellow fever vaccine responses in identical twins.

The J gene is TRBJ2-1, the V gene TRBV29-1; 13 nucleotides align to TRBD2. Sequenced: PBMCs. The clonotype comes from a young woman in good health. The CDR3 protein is CSVERWTSGRWNEQFF. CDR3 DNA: TGCAGCGTTGAAAGATGGACTAGCGGGAGATGGAATGAGCAGTTCTTC.